The source of this TCR beta chain is a study of shared clonotypes between healthy human individuals (dated by TCRdb to about 2020). Study-level background: Two women and a few men aged 18 to 49 years were included in the cohort. For each donor, CD4 naive and CD4 memory were each given three plates, CD8 naive was given two plates, and CD8 memory was given one plate. The study deeply sequenced blood TCR repertoires of about 5 healthy adults to estimate repertoire size and the extent of clonotype sharing between individuals. Different laboratories and diverse techniques were used to prepare libraries and sequence TCR repertoires, to increase sequencing depth and limit assay-specific biases. Between about 0.8 and 9 billion PBMCs per donor were obtained by leukapheresis. What the authors observed across the whole study: The genetic and exposure-history diversity represented was limited by the small number of donors. Even with the large sequencing depth, rarefaction of the sorted-subset datasets indicated that sequencing was incomplete. Larger estimated clonotype richness was generally found for naive subsets than for memory subsets. Approximately 4.8% of naive CD4, around 4% of naive CD8, 2.3% of memory CD4, and 0.35% to 0.5% of memory CD8 clonotypes were shared across several donors. Compared with non-shared clonotypes, the clonotypes found in all four sorted-subset donors had higher generation probabilities. Pairwise subsampling indicated that sequencing depth was expected to affect the degree of clonotype sharing among donors. Only blood was sampled, and tissue TCR repertoires likely differ from those in blood.

Using the deep immunoSEQ assay, TCR CDR3 regions were amplified from genomic DNA by multiplex PCR. Extracted genomic DNA from each cell subset was spread evenly across all wells of several immunoSEQ 96-well plates, with each plate serving as a replicate. For sorted subsets, around 200 ng genomic DNA, equal to 30,000 or so T cell genomes, was loaded into each replicate PCR. Purified libraries were measured with a Qubit 3.0 fluorometer, size-checked on a Bioanalyzer 2100, and measured again with the KAPA Library Quantification kit. Every immunoSEQ 96-well plate was sequenced on a separate single-read 150-cycle Illumina NextSeq 550 flow cell. As for how the authors treated the data: Because only junctional sequences without quality scores were contained in the immunoSEQ output, filtering matching that applied to full-length reads could not be performed. Sequences were annotated with PyIR, a Python wrapper for IgBLAST v1.9, and V/J genes and CDR3 were assigned using IMGT germline references. Any read was removed if the V/J assignment was weak (E-value above 1e-6), the CDR3 was missing, or the read contained stop codons, out-of-frame junctions, or ambiguous translated residues. V3J clonotypes were defined as sequences sharing an identical inferred V gene, J gene, and CDR3 amino acid sequence. Percentage overlap between repertoires was calculated by dividing the number of shared unique clonotypes by the size of the smaller repertoire. Richness of each repertoire was evaluated using RTK rarefaction, the Chao1 estimator, and Recon v2.1 estimates of unobserved clonotypes. For all TCRbeta clonotypes obtained by the gDNA method from a handful of donors, generation probabilities were computed with OLGA. The table comes from immuneACCESS by way of TCRdb, which keeps in-frame sequences with V and J called. Part of the clones is missing from these tables; in studies checked, under half for an unresolved V gene and the rest for unknown reasons. That table is the source of V, J and clone size, and D and trimming were worked out from the DNA. In all, the sample holds roughly 2,500,000 clones, and roughly 93% of those were seen once. The ten largest make up 0.36% of the sample.

The donors were healthy, HIV-negative adults who had no recently reported acute infections or vaccinations. Only Caucasian adults living in Nashville, Tennessee, USA were represented among the donors. CD4+ T cells were enriched by magnetic negative selection; naive cells were then positively selected on CD45RA, and the negative fraction formed the memory subset. Blood was obtained by leukapheresis, after which PBMCs were separated by Ficoll-Histopaque density gradient centrifugation and cryopreserved in liquid nitrogen vapor phase. Purity and quantity of every magnetically sorted T cell population were checked by analytical flow cytometry. Genomic DNA was isolated from each sorted fraction and quantified by UV absorbance on a Nanodrop 2000c. This clone has only one observation. Its recognized antigen is unknown. No clone much larger than this one lies a single base away; base qualities are absent.

Sequencing input: naive CD4+ T cells from PBMCs. The cell subset or site label of this sample denotes: CD45RA+ positively selected. The TCR sequence derives from a man between 18 and 35 years old in good health. Some clones in this sample may be carry-over from other donors' samples.

Here the CDR3 is given as CASSLPLAGANEQFF. The nucleotide sequence is TGTGCCAGCAGCTTACCACTAGCTGGGGCGAATGAGCAGTTCTTC. The chain is assembled from TRBV7-2 and TRBJ2-1; TRBD2 could be the D gene, as 6 bases match. From a lookup of the germline V gene, CDR1 and CDR2 are SGHTA and FQGNSA. The CDR3 numbers 15 residues from cysteine through phenylalanine. The DNA shown is the 45-base CDR3, in frame from base 1. V drops 2 bases and J drops 7 bases, leaving 15 bases in between.